This entry concerns a single TCR beta chain. Only in-frame clones appear in the TCRdb table, and some are missing; sequencing was by immunoSEQ multiplex PCR. The sample comprises around 110,000 clones, roughly 83% of which are singletons, and 2% to 2.5% rests with the top ten. Germline V gives CDR1 GTSNPN, CDR2 SVGIG (reference sequence). V lost 0 bases and J 4 bases, leaving 7 bases between the germline ends. There are 12 residues in the CDR3. These data are taken from a study of blood T cell repertoires in COVID-19. This TCR derives from a young man with acute or convalescent COVID-19. The V and J genes are TRBV30 and TRBJ2-7; a weak D match, TRBD2 (6 bases). Sequencing input: peripheral blood. Written as DNA, the CDR3 is TGTGCCTGGAGTGTCCGGGAGTACGAGCAGTACTTC. Its protein product is CAWSVREYEQYF. Full variable domain (remainder filled in from reference TRBV30 and TRBJ2-7): SQTIHQWPATLVQPVGSPLSLECTVEGTSNPNLYWYRQAAGRGLQLLFYSVGIGQISSEVPQNLSASRPQDRQFILSSKKLLLSDSGFYLCAWSVREYEQYFGPGTRLTVT.